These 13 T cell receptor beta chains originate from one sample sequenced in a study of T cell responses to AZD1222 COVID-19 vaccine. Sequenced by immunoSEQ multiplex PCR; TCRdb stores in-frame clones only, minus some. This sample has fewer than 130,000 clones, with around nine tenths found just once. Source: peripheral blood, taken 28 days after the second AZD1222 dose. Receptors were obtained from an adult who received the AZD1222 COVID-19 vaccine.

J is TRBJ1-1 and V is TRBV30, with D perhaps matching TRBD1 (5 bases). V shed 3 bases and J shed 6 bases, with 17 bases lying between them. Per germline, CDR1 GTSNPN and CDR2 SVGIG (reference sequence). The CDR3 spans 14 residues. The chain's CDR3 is CAWRGRGGPSEAFF. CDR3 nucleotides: TGTGCCTGGAGAGGGCGGGGGGGACCCTCTGAAGCTTTCTTT. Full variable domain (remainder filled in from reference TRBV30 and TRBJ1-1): SQTIHQWPATLVQPVGSPLSLECTVEGTSNPNLYWYRQAAGRGLQLLFYSVGIGQISSEVPQNLSASRPQDRQFILSSKKLLLSDSGFYLCAWRGRGGPSEAFFGQGTRLTVV.

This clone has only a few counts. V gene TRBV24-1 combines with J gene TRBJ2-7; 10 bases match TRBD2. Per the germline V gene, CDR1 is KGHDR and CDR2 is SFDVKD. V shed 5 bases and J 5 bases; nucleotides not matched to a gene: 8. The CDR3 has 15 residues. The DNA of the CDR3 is TGTGCCACCAGTGTTTCGCTAGCGGGAGCCCACGAGCAGTACTTC. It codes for CATSVSLAGAHEQYF.

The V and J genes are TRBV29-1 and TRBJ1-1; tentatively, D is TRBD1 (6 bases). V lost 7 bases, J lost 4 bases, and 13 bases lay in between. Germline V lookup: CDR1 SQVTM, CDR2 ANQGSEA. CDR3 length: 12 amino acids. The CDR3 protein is CSGGATLTEAFF. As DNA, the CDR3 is TGCAGCGGGGGGGCGACACTCACTGAAGCTTTCTTT.

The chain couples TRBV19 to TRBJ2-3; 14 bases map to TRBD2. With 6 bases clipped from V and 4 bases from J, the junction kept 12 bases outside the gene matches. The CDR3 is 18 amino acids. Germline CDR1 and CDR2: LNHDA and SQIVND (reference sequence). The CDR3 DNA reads TGTGCCAGTAGCAGGTTTAGGACTAGCGGGAGGTGGCCAGATACGCAGTATTTT. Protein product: CASSRFRTSGRWPDTQYF.

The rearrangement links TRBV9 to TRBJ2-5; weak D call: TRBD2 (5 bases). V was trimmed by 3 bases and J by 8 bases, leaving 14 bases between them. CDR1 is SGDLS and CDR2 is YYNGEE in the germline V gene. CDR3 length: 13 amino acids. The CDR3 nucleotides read TGTGCCAGCAGCGCAGAACCTAGCTTCACCCAGTACTTC. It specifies CASSAEPSFTQYF.

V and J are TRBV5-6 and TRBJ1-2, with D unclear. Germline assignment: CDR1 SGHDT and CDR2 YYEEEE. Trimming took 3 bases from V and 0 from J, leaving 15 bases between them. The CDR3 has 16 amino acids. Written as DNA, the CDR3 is TGTGCCAGCAGCTCGCTCCCTGATTACGCTAACTATGGCTACACCTTC. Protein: CASSSLPDYANYGYTF.

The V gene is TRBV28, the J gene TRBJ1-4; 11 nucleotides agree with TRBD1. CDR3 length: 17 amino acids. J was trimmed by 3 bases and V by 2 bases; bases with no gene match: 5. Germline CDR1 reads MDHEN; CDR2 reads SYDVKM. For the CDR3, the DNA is TGTGCCAGCAGTTTACCAGGGACAGGGGGAGCTAATGAAAAACTGTTTTTT. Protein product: CASSLPGTGGANEKLFF.

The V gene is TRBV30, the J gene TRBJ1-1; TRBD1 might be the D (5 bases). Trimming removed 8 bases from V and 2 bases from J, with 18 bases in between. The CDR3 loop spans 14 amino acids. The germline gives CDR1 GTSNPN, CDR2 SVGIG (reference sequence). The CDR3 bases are TGTGCCGGGGACTACCAACAGATTAACACTGAAGCTTTCTTT. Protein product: CAGDYQQINTEAFF.

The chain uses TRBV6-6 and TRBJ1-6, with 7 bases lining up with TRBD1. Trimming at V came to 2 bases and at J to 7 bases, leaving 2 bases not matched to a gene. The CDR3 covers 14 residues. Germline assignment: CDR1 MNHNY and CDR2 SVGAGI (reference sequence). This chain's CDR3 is CASSYRGPNSPLHF. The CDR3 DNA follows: TGTGCCAGCAGTTACAGGGGGCCCAATTCACCCCTCCACTTT.

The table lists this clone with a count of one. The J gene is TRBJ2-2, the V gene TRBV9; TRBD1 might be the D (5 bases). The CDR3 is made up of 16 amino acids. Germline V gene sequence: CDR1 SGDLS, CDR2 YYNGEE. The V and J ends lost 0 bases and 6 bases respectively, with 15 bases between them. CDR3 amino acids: CASSVDGRVFAGELFF. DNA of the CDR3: TGTGCCAGCAGCGTAGATGGCAGGGTTTTCGCCGGGGAGCTGTTTTTT.

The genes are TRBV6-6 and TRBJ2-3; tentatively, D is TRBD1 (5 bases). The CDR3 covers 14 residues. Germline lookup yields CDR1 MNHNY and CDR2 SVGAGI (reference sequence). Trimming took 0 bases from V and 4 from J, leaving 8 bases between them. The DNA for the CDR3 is TGTGCCAGCAGTTACTCCAGGGCCCCAGATACGCAGTATTTT. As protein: CASSYSRAPDTQYF.

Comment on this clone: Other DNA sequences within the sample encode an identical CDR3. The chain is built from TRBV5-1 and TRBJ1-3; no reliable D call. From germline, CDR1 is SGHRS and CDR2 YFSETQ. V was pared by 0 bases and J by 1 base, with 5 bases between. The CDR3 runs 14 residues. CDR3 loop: CASSLGGSGNTIYF. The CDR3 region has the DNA TGCGCCAGCAGCTTGGGAGGTTCTGGAAACACCATATATTTT.

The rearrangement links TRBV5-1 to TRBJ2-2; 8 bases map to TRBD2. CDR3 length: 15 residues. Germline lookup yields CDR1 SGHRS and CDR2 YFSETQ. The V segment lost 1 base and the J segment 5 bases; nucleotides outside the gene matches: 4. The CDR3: CASSLSGSGTGELFF. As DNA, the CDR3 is TGCGCCAGCAGCTTGAGCGGGAGCGGTACCGGGGAGCTGTTTTTT.